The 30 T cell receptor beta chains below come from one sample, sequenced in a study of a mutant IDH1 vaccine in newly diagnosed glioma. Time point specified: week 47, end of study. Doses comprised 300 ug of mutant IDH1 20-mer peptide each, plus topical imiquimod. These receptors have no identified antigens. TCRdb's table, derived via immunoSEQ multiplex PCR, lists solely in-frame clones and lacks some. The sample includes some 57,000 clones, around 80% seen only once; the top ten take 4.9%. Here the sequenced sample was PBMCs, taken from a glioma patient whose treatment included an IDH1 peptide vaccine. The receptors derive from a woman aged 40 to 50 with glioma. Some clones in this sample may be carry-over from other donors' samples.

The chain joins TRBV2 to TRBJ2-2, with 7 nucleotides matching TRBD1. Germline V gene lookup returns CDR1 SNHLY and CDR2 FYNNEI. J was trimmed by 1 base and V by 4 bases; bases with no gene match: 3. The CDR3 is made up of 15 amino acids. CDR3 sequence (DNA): TGTGCCAGCAGTGCGACAGGGCTGAACACCGGGGAGCTGTTTTTT. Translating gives CASSATGLNTGELFF.

CDR3 protein: CASSQGAVQPQHF. The CDR3 DNA sequence: TGCGCCAGCAGCCAAGGGGCGGTACAGCCCCAGCATTTT. The chain couples TRBV4-3 to TRBJ1-5; D is unresolved. The ends were cut back, 1 base at V and 7 bases at J, with 8 bases in the middle. The germline V gene has CDR1 LGHNA and CDR2 YSLEER. The CDR3 loop spans 13 amino acids.

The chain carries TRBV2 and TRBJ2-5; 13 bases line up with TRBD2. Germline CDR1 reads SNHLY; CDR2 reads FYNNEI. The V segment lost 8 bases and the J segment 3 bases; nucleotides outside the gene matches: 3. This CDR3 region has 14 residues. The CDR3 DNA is TGTGCCAGCTCCGGGACTAGCGGGGAAGAGACCCAGTACTTC. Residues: CASSGTSGEETQYF.

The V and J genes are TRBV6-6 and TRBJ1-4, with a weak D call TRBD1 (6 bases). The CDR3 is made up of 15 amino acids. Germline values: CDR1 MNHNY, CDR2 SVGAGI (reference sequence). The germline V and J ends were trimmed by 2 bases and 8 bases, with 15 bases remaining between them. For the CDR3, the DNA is TGTGCCAGCAGTTACAAGGGGGGCGAGTACGAAAAACTGTTTTTT. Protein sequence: CASSYKGGEYEKLFF.

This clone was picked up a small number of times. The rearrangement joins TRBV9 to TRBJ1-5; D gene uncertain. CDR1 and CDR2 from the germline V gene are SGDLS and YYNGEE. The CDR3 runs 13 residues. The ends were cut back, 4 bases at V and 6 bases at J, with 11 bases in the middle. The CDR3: CASSPGDGQPQHF. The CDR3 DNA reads TGTGCCAGCAGCCCTGGGGATGGTCAGCCCCAGCATTTT.

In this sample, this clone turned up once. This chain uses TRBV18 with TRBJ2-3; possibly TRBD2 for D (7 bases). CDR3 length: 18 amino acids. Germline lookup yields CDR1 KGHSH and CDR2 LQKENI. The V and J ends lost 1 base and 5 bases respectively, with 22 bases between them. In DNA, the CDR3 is TGTGCCAGCTCACCACGATGGGGGGGCTGGCGAAGGGGAGATACGCAGTATTTT. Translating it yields CASSPRWGGWRRGDTQYF.

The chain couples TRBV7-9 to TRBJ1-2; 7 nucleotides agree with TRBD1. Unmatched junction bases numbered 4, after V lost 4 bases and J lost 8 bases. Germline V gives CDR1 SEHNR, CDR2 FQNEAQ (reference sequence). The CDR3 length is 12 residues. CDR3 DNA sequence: TGTGCCAGCAGCTCGACAGGGACCGGCTACACCTTC. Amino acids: CASSSTGTGYTF.

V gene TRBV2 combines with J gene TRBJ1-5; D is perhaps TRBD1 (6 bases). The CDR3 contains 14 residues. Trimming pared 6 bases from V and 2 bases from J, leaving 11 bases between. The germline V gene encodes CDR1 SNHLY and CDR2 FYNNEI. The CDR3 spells CASRRTDGNQPQHF. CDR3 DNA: TGTGCCAGCAGGAGGACAGACGGCAATCAGCCCCAGCATTTT. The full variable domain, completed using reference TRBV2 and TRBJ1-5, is EPEVTQTPSHQVTQMGQEVILRCVPISNHLYFYWYRQILGQKVEFLVSFYNNEISEKSEIFDDQFSVERPDGSNFTLKIRSTKLEDSAMYFCASRRTDGNQPQHFGDGTRLSIL.

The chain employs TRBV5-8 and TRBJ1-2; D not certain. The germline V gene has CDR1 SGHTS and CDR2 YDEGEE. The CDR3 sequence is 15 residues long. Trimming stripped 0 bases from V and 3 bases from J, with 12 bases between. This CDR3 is CASSLEGLAHYGYTF. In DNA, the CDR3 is TGTGCCAGCAGCTTGGAGGGTTTGGCTCACTATGGCTACACCTTC.

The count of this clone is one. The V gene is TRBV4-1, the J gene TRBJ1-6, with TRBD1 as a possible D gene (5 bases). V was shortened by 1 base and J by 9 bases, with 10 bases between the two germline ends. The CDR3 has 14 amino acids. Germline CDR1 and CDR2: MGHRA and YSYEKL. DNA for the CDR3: TGCGCCAGCAGCCAAGTCGGGGGAGGTTCACCCCTCCACTTT. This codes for CASSQVGGGSPLHF.

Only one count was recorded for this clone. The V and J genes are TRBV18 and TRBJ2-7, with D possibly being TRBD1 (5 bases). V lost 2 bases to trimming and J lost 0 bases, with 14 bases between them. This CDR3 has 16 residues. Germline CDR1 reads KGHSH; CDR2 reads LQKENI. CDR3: CASSPVGQGSSYEQYF. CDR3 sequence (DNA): TGTGCCAGCTCACCAGTCGGGCAGGGTAGCTCCTACGAGCAGTACTTC. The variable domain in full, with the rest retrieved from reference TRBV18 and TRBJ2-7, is NAGVMQNPRHLVRRRGQEARLRCSPMKGHSHVYWYRQLPEEGLKFMVYLQKENIIDESGMPKERFSAEFPKEGPSILRIQQVVRGDSAAYFCASSPVGQGSSYEQYFGPGTRLTVT.

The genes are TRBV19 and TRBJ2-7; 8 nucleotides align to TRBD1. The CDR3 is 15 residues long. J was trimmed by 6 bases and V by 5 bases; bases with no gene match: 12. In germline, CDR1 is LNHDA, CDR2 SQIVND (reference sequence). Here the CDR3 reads CASSVGTGSMGEQYF. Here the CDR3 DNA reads TGTGCCAGTAGTGTCGGGACAGGCAGTATGGGCGAGCAGTACTTC.

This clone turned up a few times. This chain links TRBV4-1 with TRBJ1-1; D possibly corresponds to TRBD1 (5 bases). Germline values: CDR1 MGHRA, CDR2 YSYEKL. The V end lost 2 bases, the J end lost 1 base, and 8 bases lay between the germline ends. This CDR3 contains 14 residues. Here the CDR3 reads CASSQPGQNTEAFF. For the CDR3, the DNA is TGCGCCAGCAGCCAACCCGGACAGAACACTGAAGCTTTCTTT.

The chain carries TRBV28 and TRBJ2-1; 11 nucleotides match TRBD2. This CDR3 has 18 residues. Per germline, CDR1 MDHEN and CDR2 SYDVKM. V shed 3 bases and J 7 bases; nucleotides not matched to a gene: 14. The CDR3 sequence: CASSLGMALAGELNEQFF. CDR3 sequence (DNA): TGTGCCAGCAGTTTGGGTATGGCACTAGCGGGGGAGTTGAATGAGCAGTTCTTC. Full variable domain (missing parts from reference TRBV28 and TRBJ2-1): DVKVTQSSRYLVKRTGEKVFLECVQDMDHENMFWYRQDPGLGLRLIYFSYDVKMKEKGDIPEGYSVSREKKERFSLILESASTNQTSMYLCASSLGMALAGELNEQFFGPGTRLTVL.

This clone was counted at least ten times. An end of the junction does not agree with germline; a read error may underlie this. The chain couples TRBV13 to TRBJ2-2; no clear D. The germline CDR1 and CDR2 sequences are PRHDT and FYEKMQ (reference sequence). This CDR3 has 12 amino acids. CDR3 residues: CASSLGFGELFF. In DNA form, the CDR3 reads TGTGCCAGCAGCCTAGGATTCGGGGAGCTGTTTTTT.

This CDR3 is CASSPTGLASYEQYF. In nucleotides, the CDR3 is TGCGCCAGCAGCCCTACAGGACTCGCTTCCTACGAGCAGTACTTC. The rearrangement joins TRBV4-3 to TRBJ2-7, with D possibly called TRBD1 or TRBD2 (5 bases each). The CDR3 totals 15 residues. The germline V and J ends were trimmed by 4 bases and 1 base, with 14 bases remaining between them. The V gene's germline CDR1 is LGHNA and CDR2 YSLEER.

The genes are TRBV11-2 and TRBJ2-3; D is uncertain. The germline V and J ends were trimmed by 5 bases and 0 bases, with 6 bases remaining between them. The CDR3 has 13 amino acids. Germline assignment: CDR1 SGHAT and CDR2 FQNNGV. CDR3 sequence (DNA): TGTGCCAGCAGCCGTCCCAGCACAGATACGCAGTATTTT. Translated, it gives CASSRPSTDTQYF.

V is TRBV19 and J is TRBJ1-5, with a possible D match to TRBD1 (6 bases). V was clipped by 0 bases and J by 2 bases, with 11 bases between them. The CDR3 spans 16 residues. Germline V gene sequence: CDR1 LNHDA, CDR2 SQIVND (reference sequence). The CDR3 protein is CASSIEGGLGNQPQHF. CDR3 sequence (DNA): TGTGCCAGTAGTATAGAAGGGGGGCTGGGCAATCAGCCCCAGCATTTT.

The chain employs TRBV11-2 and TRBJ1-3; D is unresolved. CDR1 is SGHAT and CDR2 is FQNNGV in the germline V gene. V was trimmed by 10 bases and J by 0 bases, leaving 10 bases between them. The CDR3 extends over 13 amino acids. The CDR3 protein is CANMTDSGNTIYF. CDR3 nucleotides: TGTGCCAACATGACCGACTCTGGAAACACCATATATTTT. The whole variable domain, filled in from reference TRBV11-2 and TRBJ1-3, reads EAGVAQSPRYKIIEKRQSVAFWCNPISGHATLYWYQQILGQGPKLLIQFQNNGVVDDSQLPKDRFSAERLKGVDSTLKIQPAKLEDSAVYLCANMTDSGNTIYFGEGSWLTVV.

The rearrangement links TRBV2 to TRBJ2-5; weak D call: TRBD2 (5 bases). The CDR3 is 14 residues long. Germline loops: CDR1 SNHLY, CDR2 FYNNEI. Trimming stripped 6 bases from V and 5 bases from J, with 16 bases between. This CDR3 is CASSEGRNGETQYF. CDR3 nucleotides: TGTGCCAGCAGCGAGGGCAGAAATGGTGAGACCCAGTACTTC.

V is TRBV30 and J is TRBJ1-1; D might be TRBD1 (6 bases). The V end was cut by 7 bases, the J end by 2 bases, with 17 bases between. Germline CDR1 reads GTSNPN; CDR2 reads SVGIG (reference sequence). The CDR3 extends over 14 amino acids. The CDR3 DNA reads TGTGCCTATGGTGGCAGGGGAGCCAACACTGAAGCTTTCTTT. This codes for CAYGGRGANTEAFF.

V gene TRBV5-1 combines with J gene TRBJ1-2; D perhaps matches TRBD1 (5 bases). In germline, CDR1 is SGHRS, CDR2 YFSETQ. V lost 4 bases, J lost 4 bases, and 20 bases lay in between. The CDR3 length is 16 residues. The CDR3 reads CASSRQHPGPSYGYTF. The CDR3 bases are TGCGCCAGCAGCCGACAGCATCCGGGACCGAGCTATGGCTACACCTTC. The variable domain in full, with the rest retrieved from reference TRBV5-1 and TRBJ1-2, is KAGVTQTPRYLIKTRGQQVTLSCSPISGHRSVSWYQQTPGQGLQFLFEYFSETQRNKGNFPGRFSGRQFSNSRSEMNVSTLELGDSALYLCASSRQHPGPSYGYTFGSGTRLTVV.

CDR3 DNA sequence: TGTGCCAGCAGTTACTCGACGACGGGGCGGATCACTGAAGCTTTCTTT. It yields the protein CASSYSTTGRITEAFF. This chain uses TRBV6-5 with TRBJ1-1; weak D call: TRBD1 (5 bases). The CDR3 length is 16 residues. The germline V gene encodes CDR1 MNHEY and CDR2 SVGAGI. The V gene lost 0 bases and the J gene lost 4 bases, with 15 bases spanning the gap.

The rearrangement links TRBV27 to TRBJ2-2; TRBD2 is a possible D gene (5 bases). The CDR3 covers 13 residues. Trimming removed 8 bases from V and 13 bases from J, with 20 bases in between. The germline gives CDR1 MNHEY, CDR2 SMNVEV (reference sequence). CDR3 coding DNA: TGTGCCAGCGGTGATTGGCTTGGAGGATTGCTGTTTTTT. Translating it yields CASGDWLGGLLFF.

CDR3 nucleotide sequence: TGCGCCAGCAGCTCGGCCCCCACAGATACGCAGTATTTT. It specifies CASSSAPTDTQYF. This chain joins TRBV5-1 and TRBJ2-3; no clear D. CDR3 length equals 13 residues. The V gene's germline CDR1 is SGHRS and CDR2 YFSETQ. Trimming shortened V by 3 bases and J by 2 bases, and 7 bases separated the two germline ends.

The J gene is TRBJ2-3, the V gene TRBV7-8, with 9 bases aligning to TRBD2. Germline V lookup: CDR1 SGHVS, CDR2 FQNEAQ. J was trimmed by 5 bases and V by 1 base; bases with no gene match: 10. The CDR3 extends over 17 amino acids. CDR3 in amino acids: CASSLVSGGSSVDTQYF. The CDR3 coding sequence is TGTGCCAGCAGCTTAGTTAGCGGGGGCTCCTCGGTAGATACGCAGTATTTT. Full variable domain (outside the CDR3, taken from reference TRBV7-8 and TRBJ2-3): GAGVSQSPRYKVAKRGQDVALRCDPISGHVSLFWYQQALGQGPEFLTYFQNEAQLDKSGLPSDRFFAERPEGSVSTLKIQRTQQEDSAVYLCASSLVSGGSSVDTQYFGPGTRLTVL.

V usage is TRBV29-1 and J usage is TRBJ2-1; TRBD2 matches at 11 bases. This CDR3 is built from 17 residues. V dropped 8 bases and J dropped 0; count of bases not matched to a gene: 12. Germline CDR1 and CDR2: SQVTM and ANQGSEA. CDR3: CSLTGLAGQSSYNEQFF. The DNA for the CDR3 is TGCAGCCTCACTGGACTAGCGGGTCAAAGCTCCTACAATGAGCAGTTCTTC.

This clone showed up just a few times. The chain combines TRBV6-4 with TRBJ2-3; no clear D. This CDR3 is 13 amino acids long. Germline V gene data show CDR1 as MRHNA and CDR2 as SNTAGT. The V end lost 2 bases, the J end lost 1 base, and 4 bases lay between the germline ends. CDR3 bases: TGTGCCAGCAGTGACAGGGGCACAGATACGCAGTATTTT. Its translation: CASSDRGTDTQYF.

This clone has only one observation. The CDR3 sequence is CASSRGSGSTNEKLFF. CDR3 DNA sequence: TGCGCCAGCAGCCGGGGGAGCGGGTCAACTAATGAAAAACTGTTTTTT. The V and J genes are TRBV4-1 and TRBJ1-4; D might be TRBD1 (5 bases). Trimming removed 4 bases from V and 0 bases from J, with 12 bases in between. The CDR3 totals 16 residues. Per the germline V gene, CDR1 is MGHRA and CDR2 is YSYEKL.

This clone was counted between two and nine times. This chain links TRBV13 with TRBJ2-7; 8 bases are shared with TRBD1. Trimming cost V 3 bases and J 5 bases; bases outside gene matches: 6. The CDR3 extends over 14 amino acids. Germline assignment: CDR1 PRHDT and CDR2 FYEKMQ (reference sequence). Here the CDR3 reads CASSFRTGPNEQYF. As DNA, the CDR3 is TGTGCCAGCAGCTTCCGGACAGGGCCTAACGAGCAGTACTTC.